A selection of T cell receptor beta chains follows, all from one sample in a study of Graves' ophthalmopathy and Graves' hyperthyroidism. TCRdb reanalysed the multiplex PCR reads using MiXCR and keeps one entry per CDR3 protein. The table includes 500,000 to 700,000 distinct CDR3 sequences, roughly 20% detected once. Sequenced input: peripheral blood. All receptors come from a young woman with stable Graves' hyperthyroidism. Some clones in this sample may be carry-over from other donors' samples. Both conserved end residues are part of each CDR3. The D gene is left open where the match is weak. Clone size is stated in some rows and not others, as once, few, many or a class when expanded.

CDR3 length: 11; V gene: TRBV20-1; J gene: TRBJ2-7; clone size: many; D gene: NA; CDR3 protein: CSGGESYEQYF; CDR3 DNA: TGCAGTGGGGGGGAGTCCTACGAGCAGTACTTC
CDR3 length: 14; V gene: TRBV6-2/TRBV6-3; J gene: TRBJ2-7; clone size: many; D gene: TRBD1; CDR3 protein: CASSYGTGPYEQYF; CDR3 DNA: TGTGCCAGCAGTTACGGGACAGGGCCCTACGAGCAGTACTTC
CDR3 length: 14; V gene: TRBV5-1; J gene: TRBJ2-2; clone size: NA; D gene: TRBD1; CDR3 protein: CASSPDRVPGELFF; CDR3 DNA: TGCGCCAGCAGCCCAGACAGGGTCCCCGGGGAGCTGTTTTTT
CDR3 length: 16; V gene: TRBV4-1; J gene: TRBJ1-1; clone size: NA; D gene: NA; CDR3 protein: CASSPIAREENTEACF; CDR3 DNA: TGCGCCAGCAGCCCGATAGCCCGGGAGGAGAACACTGAAGCTTGCTTT
CDR3 length: 15; V gene: TRBV20-1; J gene: TRBJ1-3; clone size: many; D gene: TRBD1; CDR3 protein: CSATSRGLGGNTIYF; CDR3 DNA: TGCAGTGCTACCTCGAGGGGGCTCGGTGGAAACACCATATATTTT
CDR3 length: 14; V gene: TRBV3-1; J gene: TRBJ1-2; clone size: NA; D gene: NA; CDR3 protein: CASSQDFSDYGYTF; CDR3 DNA: TGTGCCAGCAGCCAAGATTTCTCGGACTATGGCTACACCTTC
CDR3 length: 14; V gene: TRBV20-1; J gene: TRBJ1-5; clone size: NA; D gene: NA; CDR3 protein: CSAILRGEGQPQHF; CDR3 DNA: TGCAGTGCCATCCTGCGGGGGGAAGGTCAGCCCCAGCATTTT
CDR3 length: 12; V gene: TRBV28; J gene: TRBJ1-2; clone size: many; D gene: NA; CDR3 protein: CASEGTNYGYTF; CDR3 DNA: TGTGCCAGCGAGGGAACTAACTATGGCTACACCTTC
CDR3 length: 13; V gene: TRBV27; J gene: TRBJ2-7; clone size: many; D gene: TRBD2; CDR3 protein: CASKKGGSYEQYF; CDR3 DNA: TGTGCCAGCAAAAAAGGCGGGAGCTACGAGCAGTACTTC
CDR3 length: 16; V gene: TRBV28; J gene: TRBJ1-5; clone size: NA; D gene: NA; CDR3 protein: CASSWDRGDGNQPQHF; CDR3 DNA: TGTGCCAGCAGTTGGGACCGCGGGGACGGCAATCAGCCCCAGCATTTT
CDR3 length: 14; V gene: TRBV6-1; J gene: TRBJ2-5; clone size: NA; D gene: TRBD1; CDR3 protein: CASSEIGQEETQYF; CDR3 DNA: TGTGCCAGCAGTGAAATTGGACAGGAAGAGACCCAGTACTTC
CDR3 length: 15; V gene: TRBV12-3/TRBV12-4; J gene: TRBJ1-2; clone size: NA; D gene: NA; CDR3 protein: CASSSQGSGKNGYTF; CDR3 DNA: TGTGCCAGCAGCTCACAGGGTAGTGGCAAGAATGGCTACACCTTC
CDR3 length: 13; V gene: TRBV5-1; J gene: TRBJ1-1; clone size: NA; D gene: TRBD1; CDR3 protein: CASSLGQRFEAFF; CDR3 DNA: TGCGCCAGCAGCCTGGGACAGCGATTTGAAGCTTTCTTT
CDR3 length: 13; V gene: TRBV2; J gene: TRBJ1-6; clone size: many; D gene: NA; CDR3 protein: CASSEVGESPLHF; CDR3 DNA: TGTGCCAGCAGTGAAGTAGGGGAATCACCCCTCCACTTT
CDR3 length: 14; V gene: TRBV12-3/TRBV12-4; J gene: TRBJ2-7; clone size: many; D gene: NA; CDR3 protein: CASTPGTSSYEQYF; CDR3 DNA: TGTGCCAGCACCCCCGGGACATCCTCCTACGAGCAGTACTTC
CDR3 length: 13; V gene: TRBV6-5; J gene: TRBJ2-7; clone size: NA; D gene: NA; CDR3 protein: CASSFVQSYEQYF; CDR3 DNA: TGTGCCAGCAGTTTCGTACAGAGCTACGAGCAGTACTTC
CDR3 length: 15; V gene: TRBV2; J gene: TRBJ1-5; clone size: many; D gene: NA; CDR3 protein: CASSVQGPGNQPQHF; CDR3 DNA: TGTGCCAGCAGTGTCCAGGGGCCGGGGAATCAGCCCCAGCATTTT
CDR3 length: 14; V gene: TRBV2; J gene: TRBJ1-2; clone size: few; D gene: NA; CDR3 protein: CASRATGLGYGYTF; CDR3 DNA: TGTGCCAGCAGAGCGACAGGCTTGGGCTATGGCTACACCTTC
CDR3 length: 12; V gene: TRBV24-1; J gene: TRBJ2-7; clone size: NA; D gene: NA; CDR3 protein: CATSDSRYEQYF; CDR3 DNA: TGTGCCACCAGTGATTCGCGGTACGAGCAGTACTTC
CDR3 length: 20; V gene: TRBV15; J gene: TRBJ2-2; clone size: NA; D gene: TRBD2; CDR3 protein: CATSRDGGLAGEMDTGELFF; CDR3 DNA: TGTGCCACCAGCAGAGATGGGGGTCTAGCGGGAGAGATGGACACCGGGGAGCTGTTTTTT
CDR3 length: 13; V gene: TRBV7-8; J gene: TRBJ2-7; clone size: many; D gene: NA; CDR3 protein: CATLGSSRYEQYF; CDR3 DNA: TGTGCCACTTTGGGTTCTAGCCGTTACGAGCAGTACTTC
CDR3 length: 16; V gene: TRBV2; J gene: TRBJ1-6; clone size: many; D gene: TRBD1; CDR3 protein: CASQYGAGGRNSPLHF; CDR3 DNA: TGTGCCAGCCAGTACGGGGCAGGGGGCAGAAATTCACCCCTCCACTTT
CDR3 length: 15; V gene: TRBV10-2; J gene: TRBJ1-2; clone size: NA; D gene: NA; CDR3 protein: CASSESRGVRYGYTF; CDR3 DNA: TGCGCCAGCAGTGAGTCTCGGGGGGTTCGCTATGGCTACACCTTC
CDR3 length: 15; V gene: TRBV28; J gene: TRBJ1-4; clone size: many; D gene: TRBD1; CDR3 protein: CASSAGTGGGEKLFF; CDR3 DNA: TGTGCCAGCAGTGCCGGGACAGGGGGTGGGGAAAAACTGTTTTTT
CDR3 length: 16; V gene: TRBV9; J gene: TRBJ2-5; clone size: many; D gene: TRBD1; CDR3 protein: CASSGTGTGIQETQYF; CDR3 DNA: TGTGCCAGCAGCGGGACCGGGACAGGGATTCAAGAGACCCAGTACTTC
CDR3 length: 13; V gene: TRBV27; J gene: TRBJ1-2; clone size: many; D gene: TRBD1; CDR3 protein: CASRDRGVYGYTF; CDR3 DNA: TGTGCCAGCAGGGACAGGGGGGTCTATGGCTACACCTTC
CDR3 length: 17; V gene: TRBV4-1; J gene: TRBJ2-7; clone size: many; D gene: NA; CDR3 protein: CASSHAQTGLYSYEQYF; CDR3 DNA: TGCGCCAGCAGCCACGCACAAACCGGACTCTACTCCTACGAGCAGTACTTC
CDR3 length: 16; V gene: TRBV2; J gene: TRBJ2-2; clone size: few; D gene: TRBD2; CDR3 protein: CASTRELITNTGELFF; CDR3 DNA: TGTGCCAGCACGCGGGAGCTCATAACGAACACCGGGGAGCTGTTTTTT
CDR3 length: 13; V gene: TRBV29-1; J gene: TRBJ1-2; clone size: many; D gene: TRBD1; CDR3 protein: CSVEYRGGYGYTF; CDR3 DNA: TGCAGCGTTGAATACAGGGGAGGCTATGGCTACACCTTC
CDR3 length: 15; V gene: TRBV6-5; J gene: TRBJ2-5; clone size: many; D gene: NA; CDR3 protein: CASSYPGQQKETQYF; CDR3 DNA: TGTGCCAGCAGTTACCCAGGACAGCAGAAAGAGACCCAGTACTTC
CDR3 length: 14; V gene: TRBV20-1; J gene: TRBJ2-7; clone size: NA; D gene: NA; CDR3 protein: CSARDSGDSYEQYF; CDR3 DNA: TGCAGTGCTAGAGATTCCGGGGACTCCTACGAGCAGTACTTC
CDR3 length: 15; V gene: TRBV12-3/TRBV12-4; J gene: TRBJ1-2; clone size: once; D gene: TRBD1; CDR3 protein: CASSPRQGSNYGYTF; CDR3 DNA: TGTGCCAGCAGTCCCAGACAGGGGAGTAACTATGGCTACACCTTC